Given below is one T cell receptor beta chain in context. These data are taken from a study of blood T cell repertoires in COVID-19. Study summary: Samples of COVID-19 (acute and convalescent) were obtained from the United States, Italy and Spain. PBMCs, B-cell-depleted T cells, or T cells provided the cDNA or gDNA that made up the material.

V was clipped by 3 bases and J by 1 base; unmatched bases: 7. Germline CDR1 MGHRA, CDR2 YSYEKL. The CDR3 extends over 18 amino acids. Authors' analysis steps: How many nucleated cells were present was estimated from reference gene primer amplification. Profiled with immunoSEQ multiplex PCR; TCRdb holds only in-frame clones, not every one. V, J and clone size are taken as reported in that table, and D and trimming were inferred from the DNA itself. The sample lists around 160,000 clones; about 86% were seen once. Input material: peripheral blood. The gene calls are TRBV4-1 and TRBJ2-3; TRBD2 matches 13 bases. The clonotype originates from a man aged 55 to 69 with acute or convalescent COVID-19. The CDR3 here is CASSQRLAGGRGTDTQYF. CDR3 nucleotide sequence: TGCGCCAGCAGCCAGAGACTAGCGGGAGGCCGGGGCACAGATACGCAGTATTTT.